The clone carrying this T cell receptor beta chain was recorded many times. Using RNA transcripts as the source, TCR beta CDR3 regions were amplified. When the TCR CDR3 underwent first-round RT-PCR, the HTBI primer set was used. TCRdb ran MiXCR on the multiplex PCR reads and lists one entry per CDR3 protein. This sample has around 560,000 distinct CDR3 sequences, with over 15% found just once. This record belongs to a study of T cells in Graves' hyperthyroidism and ophthalmopathy. Clinicians diagnosed patients from clinical symptoms, serum thyroxine and TRAb, thyroid ultrasound and orbital computed tomography. Fresh peripheral blood, approximately 10 ml, was the source of the PBMCs. The V and J ends lost 1 base and 0 bases respectively, with 13 bases between them. The CDR3 loop spans 16 amino acids. CDR1 and CDR2 from the germline V gene are GTSNPN and SVGIG (reference sequence).

This sequence originates from a young woman with Graves' hyperthyroidism. Sequences were obtained from blood. The chain uses TRBV30 and TRBJ2-1, with a weak D call TRBD2 (6 bases). The CDR3 loop reads CAWSGEAGSSYNEQFF. The CDR3 nucleotides read TGTGCCTGGAGTGGGGAAGCGGGCAGCTCCTACAATGAGCAGTTCTTC.